This T cell receptor (beta chain) was sequenced for a study of response to subunit inactivated influenza vaccine. Study-wide findings and caveats: Each seasonal influenza vaccination, the authors suggested, recruits few new T cells.

With respect to this clonotype: Its specificity is unknown.

The CDR3 extends over 19 amino acids. Germline-derived CDR1 and CDR2 are SGHRS and YFSETQ. Trimming removed 1 base from V and 0 bases from J; junction bases left unmatched: 11. One entry per CDR3 protein results from TCRdb running MiXCR on the RT-PCR reads. The sample yields around 540,000 distinct CDR3 sequences, around 11% seen once. This clonotype originated in a man aged 45 to 65 who received an inactivated influenza vaccine. The chain is built from TRBV5-1 and TRBJ2-3, with 10 bases aligning to TRBD2. Sequenced material: PBMCs from blood, taken on the day of vaccination. As DNA, the CDR3 is TGCGCCAGCAGCTTGCGGTTAGCGGGAGGCCCAACTAGCACAGATACGCAGTATTTT. Translation gives CASSLRLAGGPTSTDTQYF.